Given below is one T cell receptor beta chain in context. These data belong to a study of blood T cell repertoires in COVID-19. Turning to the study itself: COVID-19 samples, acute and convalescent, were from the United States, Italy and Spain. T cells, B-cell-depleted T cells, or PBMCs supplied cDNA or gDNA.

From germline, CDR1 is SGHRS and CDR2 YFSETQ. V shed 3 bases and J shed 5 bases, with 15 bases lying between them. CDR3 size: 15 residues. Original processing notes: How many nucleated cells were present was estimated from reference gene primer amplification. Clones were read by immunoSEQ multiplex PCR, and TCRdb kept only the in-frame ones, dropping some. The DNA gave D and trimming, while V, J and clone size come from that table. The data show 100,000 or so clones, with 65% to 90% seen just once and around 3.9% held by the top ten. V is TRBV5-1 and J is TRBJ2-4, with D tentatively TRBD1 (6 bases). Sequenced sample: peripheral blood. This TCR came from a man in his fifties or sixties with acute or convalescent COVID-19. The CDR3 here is CASSSEQGSQNIQYF. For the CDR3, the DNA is TGCGCCAGCAGCTCCGAACAGGGTAGCCAAAACATTCAGTACTTC. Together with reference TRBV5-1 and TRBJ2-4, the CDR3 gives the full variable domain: KAGVTQTPRYLIKTRGQQVTLSCSPISGHRSVSWYQQTPGQGLQFLFEYFSETQRNKGNFPGRFSGRQFSNSRSEMNVSTLELGDSALYLCASSSEQGSQNIQYFGAGTRLSVL.